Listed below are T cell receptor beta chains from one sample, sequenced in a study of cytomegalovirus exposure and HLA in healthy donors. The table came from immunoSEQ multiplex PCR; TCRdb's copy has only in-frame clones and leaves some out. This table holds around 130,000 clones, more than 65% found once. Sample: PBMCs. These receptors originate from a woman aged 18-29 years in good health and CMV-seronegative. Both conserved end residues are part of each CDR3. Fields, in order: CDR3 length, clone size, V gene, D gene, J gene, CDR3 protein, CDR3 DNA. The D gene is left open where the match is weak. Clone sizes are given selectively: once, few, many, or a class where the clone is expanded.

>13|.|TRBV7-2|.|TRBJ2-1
CASSGQFYNEQFF
TGTGCCAGCAGCGGACAGTTTTACAATGAGCAGTTCTTC
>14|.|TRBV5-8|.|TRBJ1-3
CATRRQSSGNTIYF
TGTGCCACCCGACGACAGAGCTCTGGAAACACCATATATTTT
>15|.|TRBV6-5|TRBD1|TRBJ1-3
CASSEDRYSGNTIYF
TGTGCCAGCAGCGAGGACAGGTACTCTGGAAACACCATATATTTT
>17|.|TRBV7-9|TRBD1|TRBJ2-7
CASSLDWGQGAPDEQYF
TGTGCCAGCAGCTTAGATTGGGGGCAGGGGGCGCCTGACGAGCAGTACTTC
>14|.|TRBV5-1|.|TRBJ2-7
CASSLVSDTYEQYF
TGCGCCAGCAGCTTGGTGTCTGACACCTACGAGCAGTACTTC
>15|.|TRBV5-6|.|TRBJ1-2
CASSLARSRVRGYTF
TGTGCCAGCAGCTTGGCGAGGTCGAGGGTACGAGGCTACACCTTC
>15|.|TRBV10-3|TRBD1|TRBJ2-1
CAISERDRGGNEQFF
TGTGCCATCAGTGAGAGGGACAGGGGAGGCAATGAGCAGTTCTTC
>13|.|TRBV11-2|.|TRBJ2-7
CASSLDREREQYF
TGTGCCAGCAGCTTAGACAGGGAAAGAGAGCAGTACTTC
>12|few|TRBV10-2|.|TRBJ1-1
CASSEPHSEAFF
TGCGCCAGCAGTGAGCCTCACTCGGAAGCTTTCTTT
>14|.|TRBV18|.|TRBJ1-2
CASSPSPDKDGYTF
TGTGCCAGCTCACCCTCTCCGGACAAAGATGGCTACACCTTC
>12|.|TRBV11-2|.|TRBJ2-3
CASSFFTDTQYF
TGTGCCAGCAGCTTCTTCACAGATACGCAGTATTTT
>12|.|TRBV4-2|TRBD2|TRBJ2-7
CASSRGEGEQYF
TGTGCCAGCAGCCGGGGGGAGGGTGAGCAGTACTTC
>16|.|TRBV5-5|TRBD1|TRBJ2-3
CASSPPDRGVKDTQYF
TGTGCCAGCAGCCCGCCGGACAGGGGAGTTAAGGATACGCAGTATTTT
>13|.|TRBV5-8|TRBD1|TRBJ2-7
CASRRQGAYEQYF
TGTGCCAGCAGGCGACAGGGGGCCTACGAGCAGTACTTC
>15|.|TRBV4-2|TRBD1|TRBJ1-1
CASSQEGTGVTEAFF
TGTGCCAGCAGCCAAGAGGGGACAGGGGTCACTGAAGCTTTCTTT
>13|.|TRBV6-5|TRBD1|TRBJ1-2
CASGTGGRGGYTF
TGTGCCAGCGGTACAGGGGGCAGGGGGGGCTACACCTTC
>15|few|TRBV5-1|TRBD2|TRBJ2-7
CASSPPVSGRVEQYF
TGCGCCAGCAGCCCGCCCGTTAGCGGGAGGGTCGAGCAGTACTTC
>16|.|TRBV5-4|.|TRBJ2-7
CASSPTRGPSSYEQYF
TGTGCCAGCAGCCCGACTAGGGGGCCTTCCTCCTACGAGCAGTACTTC
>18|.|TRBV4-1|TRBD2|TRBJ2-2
CASSLRTSGIVRSGELFF
TGCGCCAGCAGCCTGCGGACTAGCGGGATCGTGAGGTCCGGGGAGCTGTTTTTT
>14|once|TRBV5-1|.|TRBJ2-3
CASSPIGLTDTQYF
TGCGCCAGCAGCCCCATCGGACTCACAGATACGCAGTATTTT
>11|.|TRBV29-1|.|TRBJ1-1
CSVGKGPEAFF
TGCAGCGTCGGAAAGGGGCCTGAAGCTTTCTTT
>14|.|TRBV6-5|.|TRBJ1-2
CASSYLGAENGYTF
TGTGCCAGCAGTTACCTGGGGGCGGAAAATGGCTACACCTTC
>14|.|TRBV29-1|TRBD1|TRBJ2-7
CSVGPGTAPYEQYF
TGCAGCGTTGGCCCCGGGACAGCACCTTACGAGCAGTACTTC
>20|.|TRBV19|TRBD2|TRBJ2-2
CASLSVQREDPNGGTGELFF
TGTGCCTCCTTATCGGTCCAGCGGGAGGACCCCAACGGGGGGACCGGGGAGCTGTTTTTT
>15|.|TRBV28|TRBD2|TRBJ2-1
CASSTTSGRDNEQFF
TGTGCCAGCAGTACTACTAGCGGGAGAGACAATGAGCAGTTCTTC
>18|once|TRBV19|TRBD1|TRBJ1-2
CASSTLVGGRGANYGYTF
TGTGCCAGTAGTACCCTCGTAGGGGGCAGGGGAGCTAACTATGGCTACACCTTC
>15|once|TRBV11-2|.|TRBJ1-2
CASSARRRTEDGYTF
TGTGCCAGCAGCGCGCGACGGAGGACAGAAGATGGCTACACCTTC
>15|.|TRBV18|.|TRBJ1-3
CASSNTAGAGNTIYF
TGTGCCAGCTCCAACACCGCGGGGGCCGGAAACACCATATATTTT
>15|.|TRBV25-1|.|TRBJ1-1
CASSELARHPTEAFF
TGTGCCAGCAGTGAATTGGCCAGGCACCCCACTGAAGCTTTCTTT
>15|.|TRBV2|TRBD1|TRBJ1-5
CASRGGQVSNQPQHF
TGTGCCAGCAGGGGGGGACAGGTTAGCAATCAGCCCCAGCATTTT
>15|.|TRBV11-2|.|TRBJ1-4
CASSSRNRAGEKLFF
TGTGCCAGCAGCTCAAGGAACAGGGCCGGGGAAAAACTGTTTTTT
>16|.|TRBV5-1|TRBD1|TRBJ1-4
CASSSGQELPNEKLFF
TGCGCCAGCAGCTCTGGACAGGAGCTCCCTAATGAAAAACTGTTTTTT
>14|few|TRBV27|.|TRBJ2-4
CASRTTGVKNSQYF
TGTGCCAGCAGGACTACGGGGGTCAAAAACAGTCAGTACTTC
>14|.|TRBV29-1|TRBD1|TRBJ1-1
CSVRTGRLNTEAFF
TGCAGCGTGCGGACAGGGAGGTTGAACACTGAAGCTTTCTTT
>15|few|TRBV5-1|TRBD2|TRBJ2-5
CASSLVAGVAETQYF
TGCGCCAGCAGCTTGGTAGCGGGGGTGGCAGAGACCCAGTACTTC
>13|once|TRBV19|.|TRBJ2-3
CASSLTSTDTQYF
TGTGCCAGTAGTCTGACAAGCACAGATACGCAGTATTTT
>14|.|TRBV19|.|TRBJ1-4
CASSLGGRNEKLFF
TGTGCCAGTAGTCTCGGAGGGCGCAATGAAAAACTGTTTTTT
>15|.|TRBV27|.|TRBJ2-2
CASSPGRSNTGELFF
TGTGCCAGCAGTCCCGGCAGGTCGAACACCGGGGAGCTGTTTTTT
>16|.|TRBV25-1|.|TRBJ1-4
CASSGLGVATNEKLFF
TGTGCCAGCAGTGGACTAGGGGTTGCAACTAATGAAAAACTGTTTTTT
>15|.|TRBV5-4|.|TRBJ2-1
CASSLDRGEYNEQFF
TGTGCCAGCAGCTTGGACCGGGGAGAATACAATGAGCAGTTCTTC
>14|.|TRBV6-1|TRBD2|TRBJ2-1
CASTRSREGREQFF
TGTGCCAGCACCCGGTCGCGGGAGGGTCGTGAGCAGTTCTTC
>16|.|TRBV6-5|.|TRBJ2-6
CASSYSGGTGANVLTF
TGTGCCAGCAGTTACTCCGGAGGGACTGGGGCCAACGTCCTGACTTTC
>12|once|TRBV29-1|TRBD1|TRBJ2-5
CSVGQGQETQYF
TGCAGCGTAGGACAGGGCCAAGAGACCCAGTACTTC
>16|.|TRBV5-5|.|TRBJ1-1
CASSPVAGAQNTEAFF
TGTGCCAGCAGCCCGGTGGCGGGGGCGCAGAACACTGAAGCTTTCTTT
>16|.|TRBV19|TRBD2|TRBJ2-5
CASSIGGMSYQETQYF
TGTGCCAGTAGTATCGGGGGGATGTCGTACCAAGAGACCCAGTACTTC
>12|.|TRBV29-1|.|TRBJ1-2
CSVPTGRGGYTF
TGCAGCGTCCCCACCGGGCGAGGGGGCTACACCTTC
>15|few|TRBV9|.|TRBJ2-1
CASSVGLGVIYEQFF
TGTGCCAGCAGCGTAGGATTAGGGGTGATCTATGAGCAGTTCTTC
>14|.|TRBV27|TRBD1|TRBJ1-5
CASSFRDRHQPQHF
TGTGCCAGCAGTTTCCGGGACAGGCATCAGCCCCAGCATTTT
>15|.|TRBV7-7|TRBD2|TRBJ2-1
CASSPGLAGGSEQFF
TGTGCCAGCAGCCCAGGACTAGCGGGAGGTTCTGAGCAGTTCTTC
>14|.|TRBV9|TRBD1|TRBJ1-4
CASSVTGTNEKLFF
TGTGCCAGCAGCGTGACAGGGACGAATGAAAAACTGTTTTTT